The sequence of this T cell receptor (beta chain) was determined in a study of shared clonotypes between healthy human individuals. Study overall: Three plates were used per donor for CD4 naive, three for CD4 memory, two for CD8 naive and one for CD8 memory. General observations from the study: Non-shared clonotypes displayed generation probabilities falling below those of clonotypes present in all four donors.

The CDR3 is made up of 14 amino acids. Germline V gene sequence: CDR1 MNHEY, CDR2 SVGAGI. With respect to this clone: The antigen is unknown.

Deep-level running was used for the assay. An even split of each subset's genomic DNA across several immunoSEQ plates was performed. The protocol was immunoSEQ multiplex PCR, while the TCRdb copy is restricted to in-frame clones and leaves out a portion. This sample carries 190,000 or so clones, roughly 91% of them seen once, and the ten largest clones take around 0.067%. This clonotype originated in a woman in her twenties or thirties in good health. The chain recombines TRBV6-5 with TRBJ2-5; TRBD1 agrees at 11 bases. The end of the DNA is better explained by TRBJ2-7, so the J call may be wrong. The sequenced sample was naive CD4+ T cells sorted from blood. Subset in this sample: CD45RA+ positively selected. CDR3 in DNA: TGTGCCAGCAGGGGGACAGGGGGACGCTACGAGCAGTACTTC. It is translated as CASRGTGGRYEQYF.